The 12 T cell receptor beta chains presented below share a single source sample, sequenced in a study of glioma-infiltrating T cells. The iRepertoire nested amplicon-rescue multiplex PCR amplified TCR alpha and beta CDR3s from RNA. TCRdb re-called the multiplex PCR reads through MiXCR, storing one row per CDR3 protein. The table records about 180,000 distinct CDR3 sequences, roughly 45% of them present only once. Sequencing input: glioma tissue, nonneoplastic brain tissue, or PBMCs (not recorded which). The receptors here all came from a human donor with low-grade glioma or glioblastoma, undergoing nonglioma brain surgery, or in good health (not recorded which).

The rearrangement links TRBV3-1 to TRBJ2-3; unclear D gene. Germline V gene lookup returns CDR1 LGHDT and CDR2 YNNKEL (reference sequence). The V end lost 4 bases, the J end lost 0 bases, and 17 bases lay between the germline ends. This CDR3 spans 17 amino acids. In DNA, the CDR3 is TGTGCCAGCAGCCTTGGCCTGGGGATGGTCAGCACAGATACGCAGTATTTT. Its protein is CASSLGLGMVSTDTQYF.

Notes on this clonotype: Given a much more abundant clone one base away, this may be a read error. This chain's CDR3 is CNAGHPYEQYF. CDR3 sequence (DNA): TGCAATGCCGGTCACCCCTACGAGCAGTACTTC. This chain uses TRBV20-1 with TRBJ2-7; D remains unclear. In germline, CDR1 is DFQATT, CDR2 SNEGSKA (reference sequence). The CDR3 is 11 residues long.

The chain carries TRBV14 and TRBJ2-1; D not certain. Deletions cut 5 bases from V and 8 bases from J, with 13 bases between. The germline V gene encodes CDR1 SGHDN and CDR2 FVKESK. The length of the CDR3 is 13 residues. As DNA, the CDR3 is TGTGCCAGCAGCTCACAAATCTGGTATGAGCAGTTCTTC. It translates to CASSSQIWYEQFF.

This clonotype was observed once. The chain joins TRBV6-2 or TRBV6-3 to TRBJ2-1; TRBD2 might be the D (7 bases). V shed 8 bases and J shed 14 bases, with 19 bases lying between them. The CDR3 covers 12 residues. Germline-derived CDR1 and CDR2 are MNHEY and SVGEGT. CDR3 nucleotides: TGTGCCAGCGGGGGGCTAGCGGAAGTTAAGTTCTTC. Its protein is CASGGLAEVKFF.

With regard to this clonotype: The conserved final phenylalanine or tryptophan is absent from the CDR3, which likely points to a read error. The chain recombines TRBV4-1 with TRBJ2-2; D unresolved. CDR1 and CDR2 (germline): MGHRA, YSYEKL. The CDR3 is 14 amino acids. CDR3 residues: CASRQGSNTGELFL. The CDR3 DNA reads TGTGCCAGCAGGCAAGGATCGAACACCGGGGAGCTGTTTCTT.

The chain joins TRBV5-1 to TRBJ2-3, with D possibly matching TRBD2 (6 bases). The germline V gene has CDR1 SGHRS and CDR2 YFSETQ. Trimming shortened V by 3 bases and J by 6 bases, and 11 bases separated the two germline ends. The CDR3 extends over 13 amino acids. CDR3 bases: TGCGCCAGCAGCTCGGCCCGGGAGGATACGCAGTATTTT. Protein sequence: CASSSAREDTQYF.

This clonotype has just a few counts. The J gene is TRBJ2-7, the V gene TRBV19; 11 bases align to TRBD1. V was clipped by 6 bases and J by 5 bases; unmatched bases: 3. CDR3 length equals 13 residues. Per germline, CDR1 LNHDA and CDR2 SQIVND (reference sequence). The DNA of the CDR3 is TGTGCCAGTAGGGACAGGGGGCGAGACGAGCAGTACTTC. Translated: CASRDRGRDEQYF.

The rearrangement links TRBV19 to TRBJ2-7, with D uncertain. V lost 4 bases and J 4 bases, leaving 20 bases between the germline ends. CDR1 is LNHDA and CDR2 is SQIVND in the germline V gene (reference sequence). The CDR3 contains 16 residues. The chain's CDR3 is CASSKFGDTSGYEQYF. CDR3 DNA sequence: TGTGCCAGTAGTAAGTTCGGTGACACGTCGGGTTACGAGCAGTACTTC.

As regards this clonotype: Since a much larger clone is just one base distant, this may be a read error. The chain recombines TRBV20-1 with TRBJ2-2; 11 nucleotides line up with TRBD1. Germline CDR1 and CDR2: DFQATT and SNEGSKA (reference sequence). There are 14 residues in the CDR3. In DNA form, the CDR3 reads TGCAGTGCCGGGACAGGGGGAAGGACCGAGGAGCTGTTTTTT. Its translation: CSAGTGGRTEELFF.

Ten or more counts support this clonotype. V gene TRBV5-1 combines with J gene TRBJ2-1; D ambiguous. V lost 1 base, J lost 8 bases, and 7 bases lay in between. The CDR3 covers 12 residues. From germline, CDR1 is SGHRS and CDR2 YFSETQ. CDR3 coding DNA: TGCGCCAGCAGCTTGTCGTGGGATGAGCAGTTCTTC. Translated: CASSLSWDEQFF.

Details on this clonotype: This may arise from a read error, as a much more abundant clone is one base away. V and J are TRBV7-2 and TRBJ2-1; D unresolved. Trimming stripped 0 bases from V and 11 bases from J, with 11 bases between. The CDR3 consists of 13 residues. The germline gives CDR1 SGHTA, CDR2 FQGNSA. CDR3 DNA sequence: TGTGCCAGCAGCTTAGCAGAGCAAGGTCAGCAGTTCTTC. This gives the protein CASSLAEQGQQFF. Together with reference TRBV7-2 and TRBJ2-1, the CDR3 gives the full variable domain: GAGVSQSPSNKVTEKGKDVELRCDPISGHTALYWYRQSLGQGLEFLIYFQGNSAPDKSGLPSDRFSAERTGGSVSTLTIQRTQQEDSAVYLCASSLAEQGQQFFGPGTRLTVL.

The J gene is TRBJ1-2, the V gene TRBV4-1; 8 bases line up with TRBD1. Trimming took 4 bases from V and 6 from J; bases not matched to a gene: 4. The CDR3 is 13 amino acids. Germline-derived CDR1 and CDR2 are MGHRA and YSYEKL. CDR3 sequence (DNA): TGCGCCAGCAGCCCGGACAGGGTGGATGGCTACACCTTC. As protein: CASSPDRVDGYTF.